This T cell receptor (beta chain) is from a study of blood T cell repertoires in COVID-19. Produced via immunoSEQ multiplex PCR; TCRdb's table is partial and in-frame only. The data contain 250,000 to 300,000 clones, approximately 81% of them singletons. The clonotype comes from a woman younger than 35 with acute or convalescent COVID-19. Sample: peripheral blood.

The DNA for the CDR3 is TGTGCCAGCAGCCTAATTACTCTAGCGGGATATACAGATACGCAGTATTTT. Residues: CASSLITLAGYTDTQYF. The chain combines TRBV5-4 with TRBJ2-3; TRBD2 matches at 9 bases. Unmatched junction bases numbered 12, after V lost 4 bases and J lost 3 bases. There are 17 residues in the CDR3. CDR1 and CDR2 from the germline V gene are SGHNT and YYREEE (reference sequence).